Below are 25 T cell receptor beta chains sequenced from a single sample in a study of cytomegalovirus exposure and HLA in healthy donors. The data were produced by immunoSEQ multiplex PCR, yet TCRdb's version contains in-frame clones alone and is incomplete. The table lists about 400,000 clones, approximately 90% of them singletons, with roughly 0.75% in the top ten. The sample consisted of PBMCs. The origin of the receptors is a woman aged 18-35 years in good health and CMV-seronegative.

The chain carries TRBV28 and TRBJ2-3; TRBD2 is a possible D gene (6 bases). The germline V and J ends were trimmed by 6 bases and 1 base, with 17 bases remaining between them. Germline CDR1 reads MDHEN; CDR2 reads SYDVKM. CDR3 length: 16 amino acids. The CDR3: CASSPRRGGGTDTQYF. The CDR3 DNA sequence: TGTGCCAGCAGCCCAAGGCGGGGAGGAGGCACAGATACGCAGTATTTT.

The rearrangement joins TRBV4-2 to TRBJ1-5; D uncertain. CDR3 length equals 15 residues. Germline V CDR1 and CDR2: LGHNA, YNFKEQ. Trimming left V 0 bases short and J 4 bases short, with 10 bases between. CDR3 region: CASSQEVTVNQPQHF. The CDR3 DNA sequence: TGTGCCAGCAGCCAAGAGGTAACAGTAAATCAGCCCCAGCATTTT.

This clone appeared a single time. The chain recombines TRBV5-4 with TRBJ1-1; D is uncertain. Trimming shortened V by 4 bases and J by 0 bases, and 7 bases separated the two germline ends. The V gene's germline CDR1 is SGHNT and CDR2 YYREEE (reference sequence). This CDR3 has 13 amino acids. DNA for the CDR3: TGTGCCAGCAGCGTCTACCTGAACACTGAAGCTTTCTTT. This sequence encodes CASSVYLNTEAFF.

The V call is TRBV5-4, the J call TRBJ1-2; no definite D call. Trimming removed 0 bases from V and 0 bases from J, with 12 bases in between. The CDR3 totals 16 residues. The germline V gene has CDR1 SGHNT and CDR2 YYREEE (reference sequence). CDR3 sequence reads: CASSLARGETNYGYTF. CDR3 nucleotides: TGTGCCAGCAGCTTGGCGCGCGGCGAGACTAACTATGGCTACACCTTC.

The chain carries TRBV28 and TRBJ1-5, with D perhaps TRBD1 (5 bases). This CDR3 has 14 amino acids. Germline values: CDR1 MDHEN, CDR2 SYDVKM. V gave up 3 bases and J gave up 3 bases, with 9 bases separating them. CDR3 nucleotides: TGTGCCAGCAGTTTCAGGGAATCCAATCAGCCCCAGCATTTT. Protein product: CASSFRESNQPQHF. Looking up the rest from reference TRBV28 and TRBJ1-5 gives the full variable domain: DVKVTQSSRYLVKRTGEKVFLECVQDMDHENMFWYRQDPGLGLRLIYFSYDVKMKEKGDIPEGYSVSREKKERFSLILESASTNQTSMYLCASSFRESNQPQHFGDGTRLSIL.

This chain connects TRBV5-4 to TRBJ2-7; 10 positions agree with TRBD1. With 4 bases clipped from V and 4 bases from J, the junction kept 8 bases outside the gene matches. CDR3 length equals 15 residues. CDR1 SGHNT and CDR2 YYREEE come from the germline V gene (reference sequence). Here the CDR3 reads CASSPGTGVGYEQYF. The CDR3 DNA reads TGTGCCAGCAGCCCCGGGACAGGGGTTGGGTACGAGCAGTACTTC.

The chain carries TRBV2 and TRBJ2-7; 8 bases are shared with TRBD1. The CDR3 spans 15 residues. Trimming took 2 bases from V and 4 from J; bases not matched to a gene: 7. Germline V gives CDR1 SNHLY, CDR2 FYNNEI. CDR3 nucleotides: TGTGCCAGCAGTGAATACAGGGGGGACCTATACGAGCAGTACTTC. Translated, it gives CASSEYRGDLYEQYF.

This clone was recorded at least ten times. This chain connects TRBV10-1 to TRBJ1-6; TRBD1 matches 7 bases. With 8 bases clipped from V and 9 bases from J, the junction kept 4 bases outside the gene matches. Per the germline V gene, CDR1 is WNHNN and CDR2 is SYGVQD (reference sequence). CDR3 length: 12 residues. Written as DNA, the CDR3 is TGCGCCAGCGGGGACAGCGCTTCACCCCTCCACTTT. It codes for CASGDSASPLHF.

V usage is TRBV28 and J usage is TRBJ2-5; no definite D call. The V gene's germline CDR1 is MDHEN and CDR2 SYDVKM. Trimming left V 7 bases short and J 3 bases short, with 9 bases between. The CDR3 spans 12 residues. CDR3 DNA sequence: TGTGCCAGCAAGTTGGGCAAAGAGACCCAGTACTTC. This codes for CASKLGKETQYF.

This chain joins TRBV5-1 and TRBJ2-1; 8 bases are shared with TRBD2. This CDR3 has 15 amino acids. Germline V CDR1 and CDR2: SGHRS, YFSETQ. Germline trimming cut 4 bases from V and 7 bases from J; bases unmatched to any gene: 10. The CDR3 DNA is TGCGCCAGCAGCGAGAGGCTAGCGGGTTTAAATGAGCAGTTCTTC. This translates into CASSERLAGLNEQFF.

This clone was seen a handful of times. The gene calls are TRBV6-5 and TRBJ1-6; D gene ambiguous. CDR1 MNHEY and CDR2 SVGAGI come from the germline V gene. The ends were cut back, 5 bases at V and 14 bases at J, with 13 bases in the middle. The CDR3 is 12 amino acids. The CDR3 nucleotides read TGTGCCAGCAGTGGACTTACCCGAACCCTCCACTTT. This translates into CASSGLTRTLHF.

The rearrangement uses TRBV2 and TRBJ2-3, with TRBD2 matching 11 bases. Germline V gene sequence: CDR1 SNHLY, CDR2 FYNNEI. This CDR3 has 15 amino acids. V was pared by 5 bases and J by 6 bases, with 7 bases of the junction left unmatched. The CDR3 DNA sequence: TGTGCCAGCAGTTGGACTAGCGGGCGCGATGATACGCAGTATTTT. It translates to CASSWTSGRDDTQYF.

The gene calls are TRBV29-1 and TRBJ1-1, with TRBD1 matching 8 bases. The ends lost 4 bases at V and 6 bases at J; junction bases unmatched: 10. Germline values: CDR1 SQVTM, CDR2 ANQGSEA. The CDR3 loop spans 14 amino acids. This CDR3 reads CSVGVSQGAPEAFF. The CDR3 region has the DNA TGCAGCGTTGGAGTTAGTCAGGGGGCGCCTGAAGCTTTCTTT.

The genes are TRBV1 and TRBJ2-2; TRBD2 is taken as the D call from the table, unchecked against the DNA. TRBV1 is flagged as a pseudogene. The length of the CDR3 is 16 residues. The CDR3 is CTSSQGGSGDTGELFF. Written as DNA, the CDR3 is TGCACCAGCAGCCAAGGGGGTAGCGGTGACACCGGGGAGCTGTTTTTT.

The chain combines TRBV9 with TRBJ2-5; D may be TRBD2 (6 bases). CDR3 length equals 15 residues. Between the trimmed V and J ends, which lost 4 bases and 2 bases, there was a span of 15 bases. Germline-derived CDR1 and CDR2 are SGDLS and YYNGEE. The CDR3 spells CASSPRTKQQETQYF. The CDR3 nucleotides are TGTGCCAGCAGCCCAAGGACTAAACAACAAGAGACCCAGTACTTC.

The V and J genes are TRBV6-4 and TRBJ2-3; D possibly corresponds to TRBD1 (5 bases). The CDR3 has 14 amino acids. CDR1 MRHNA and CDR2 SNTAGT come from the germline V gene. Trimming cost V 6 bases and J 0 bases, with 10 bases left between them. Here the CDR3 DNA reads TGTGCCAGCAGACCCAGGGTTAGCACAGATACGCAGTATTTT. Amino acid sequence: CASRPRVSTDTQYF.

V usage is TRBV2 and J usage is TRBJ1-4; 12 bases match TRBD1. The CDR3 spans 19 residues. Germline V gene data show CDR1 as SNHLY and CDR2 as FYNNEI. V gave up 7 bases and J gave up 5 bases; unmatched junction bases: 17. CDR3 sequence: CASNIGTGGKTVLNEKLFF. Here the CDR3 DNA reads TGTGCCAGCAATATAGGGACAGGGGGCAAGACAGTACTCAATGAAAAACTGTTTTTT.

V is TRBV5-5 and J is TRBJ2-7; TRBD2 aligns across 10 bases. Trimming at V came to 1 base and at J to 2 bases, leaving 3 bases not matched to a gene. Germline CDR1 is SGHKS and CDR2 is YYEKEE (reference sequence). There are 15 residues in the CDR3. The CDR3 spells CASSLLSGGTYEQYF. The CDR3 region has the DNA TGTGCCAGCAGCTTGCTTAGCGGGGGGACCTACGAGCAGTACTTC.

The V and J genes are TRBV14 and TRBJ1-3; D not certain. Trimming stripped 1 base from V and 0 bases from J, with 7 bases between. This CDR3 has 15 amino acids. CDR1 and CDR2 from the germline V gene are SGHDN and FVKESK. CDR3 in DNA: TGTGCCAGCAGCCAAGTCAGGTCCTCTGGAAACACCATATATTTT. Its protein product is CASSQVRSSGNTIYF.

V gene TRBV9 combines with J gene TRBJ2-1, with 9 bases lining up with TRBD2. This CDR3 contains 15 residues. Trimming removed 9 bases from V and 5 bases from J; junction bases left unmatched: 12. Looked up from germline, CDR1 is SGDLS and CDR2 is YYNGEE. As DNA, the CDR3 is TGTGCCACAGGTCCCAGCGGGGGGAATAACAATGAGCAGTTCTTC. It is translated as CATGPSGGNNNEQFF.

CDR3 region: CATSQRGETQYF. The CDR3 nucleotides are TGTGCCACCAGCCAGAGAGGGGAGACCCAGTACTTC. The rearrangement uses TRBV15 and TRBJ2-5, with D perhaps TRBD2 (5 bases). This CDR3 region has 12 residues. In germline, CDR1 is LNHNV, CDR2 YYDKDF (reference sequence). V was trimmed by 5 bases and J by 5 bases, leaving 9 bases between them. Looking up the rest from reference TRBV15 and TRBJ2-5 gives the full variable domain: DAMVIQNPRYQVTQFGKPVTLSCSQTLNHNVMYWYQQKSSQAPKLLFHYYDKDFNNEADTPDNFQSRRPNTSFCFLDIRSPGLGDTAMYLCATSQRGETQYFGPGTRLLVL.

This chain connects TRBV7-6 to TRBJ1-1; 9 bases are shared with TRBD1. This CDR3 has 16 residues. Germline V gives CDR1 SGHVS, CDR2 FNYEAQ. V lost 1 base, J lost 1 base, and 4 bases stayed unmatched. The CDR3 loop is CASSLGTGATNTEAFF. The CDR3 bases are TGTGCCAGCAGCTTAGGGACAGGGGCTACGAACACTGAAGCTTTCTTT.

V and J are TRBV30 and TRBJ1-4; the D is unclear. Trimming shortened V by 3 bases and J by 7 bases, and 9 bases separated the two germline ends. Germline CDR1 reads GTSNPN; CDR2 reads SVGIG (reference sequence). This CDR3 comprises 12 residues. CDR3 protein: CAWRTPGEKLFF. As DNA, the CDR3 is TGTGCCTGGAGGACGCCGGGTGAAAAACTGTTTTTT.

V and J are TRBV27 and TRBJ2-1, with 8 bases lining up with TRBD1. Germline values: CDR1 MNHEY, CDR2 SMNVEV (reference sequence). V was clipped by 6 bases and J by 6 bases; unmatched bases: 7. The CDR3 runs 14 residues. The CDR3 DNA follows: TGTGCCAGCAGCCGGGACAGGTATGGCAATGAGCAGTTCTTC. Translation: CASSRDRYGNEQFF.

V is TRBV16 and J is TRBJ2-7; 8 positions match TRBD1. Germline values: CDR1 KGHSY, CDR2 FQNENV. The CDR3 covers 14 residues. V lost 4 bases to trimming and J lost 6 bases; unmatched junction nucleotides: 8. The CDR3 reads CASSLTVQGAEQYF. The DNA for the CDR3 is TGTGCCAGCAGCCTCACCGTCCAGGGGGCCGAGCAGTACTTC. The whole variable domain, remainder taken from reference TRBV16 and TRBJ2-7, is GEEVAQTPKHLVRGEGQKAKLYCAPIKGHSYVFWYQQVLKNEFKFLISFQNENVFDETGMPKERFSAKCLPNSPCSLEIQATKLEDSAVYFCASSLTVQGAEQYFGPGTRLTVT.